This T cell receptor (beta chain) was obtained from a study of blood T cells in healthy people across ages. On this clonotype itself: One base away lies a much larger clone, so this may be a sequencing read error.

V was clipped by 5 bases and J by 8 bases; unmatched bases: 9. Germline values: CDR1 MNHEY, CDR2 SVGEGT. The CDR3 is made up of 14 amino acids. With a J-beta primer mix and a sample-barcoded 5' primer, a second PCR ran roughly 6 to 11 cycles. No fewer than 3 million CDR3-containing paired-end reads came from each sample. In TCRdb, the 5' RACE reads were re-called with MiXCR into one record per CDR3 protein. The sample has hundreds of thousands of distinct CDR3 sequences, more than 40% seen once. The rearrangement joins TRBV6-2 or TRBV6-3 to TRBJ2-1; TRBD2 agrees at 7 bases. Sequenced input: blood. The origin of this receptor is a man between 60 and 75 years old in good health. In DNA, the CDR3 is TGTGCCAGCAGTGGACTAGTGGGGACCGATGAGCAGTTCTTC. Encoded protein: CASSGLVGTDEQFF.